These 19 T cell receptor beta chains share one sample of origin, sequenced in a study of siplizumab effects on memory and regulatory T cells. Using immunoSEQ multiplex PCR, the repertoire was profiled, and TCRdb retains in-frame clones only, with some absent. This table holds 75,000 to 100,000 clones, about 95% found once. Specimen: non-Treg CD4+ T cells sorted from blood. These receptors all come from a human donor in good health.

This clone was seen more than once but under ten times. The rearrangement joins TRBV5-8 to TRBJ2-7, with D hard to call. Germline values: CDR1 SGHTS, CDR2 YDEGEE. Trimming took 0 bases from V and 1 from J, leaving 8 bases between them. CDR3 length: 14 amino acids. The DNA for the CDR3 is TGTGCCAGCAGCTTGGAAGGGTTTTCCTACGAGCAGTACTTC. Protein product: CASSLEGFSYEQYF.

J is TRBJ1-2 and V is TRBV19; the D gene is possibly TRBD1 (5 bases). Trimming left V 6 bases short and J 1 base short, with 9 bases between. In germline, CDR1 is LNHDA, CDR2 SQIVND (reference sequence). The CDR3 totals 13 residues. The DNA for the CDR3 is TGTGCCAGTAGCAGACAGAATAACTATGGCTACACCTTC. Translation: CASSRQNNYGYTF.

The chain is built from TRBV6-1 and TRBJ1-2; TRBD1 agrees at 8 bases. Germline V CDR1 and CDR2: MNHNS, SASEGT. J lost 1 base, V lost 4 bases, and 11 bases had no gene match. The CDR3 totals 17 residues. The chain's CDR3 is CASSASSGTGNNYGYTF. The CDR3 DNA follows: TGTGCCAGCAGTGCTAGTTCCGGGACAGGAAATAACTATGGCTACACCTTC.

The chain carries TRBV7-3 and TRBJ2-1; a weak D match, TRBD2 (6 bases). V was pared by 3 bases and J by 7 bases, with 10 bases between. Germline V gene data show CDR1 as SGHTA and CDR2 as FQGTGA. CDR3 length: 13 amino acids. CDR3 sequence: CASSLGLQNEQFF. The DNA of the CDR3 is TGTGCCAGCAGCTTGGGACTGCAAAATGAGCAGTTCTTC.

The rearrangement joins TRBV19 to TRBJ2-7, with TRBD2 as a possible D gene (6 bases). Germline-derived CDR1 and CDR2 are LNHDA and SQIVND (reference sequence). Between the trimmed V and J ends, which lost 10 bases and 1 base, there was a span of 20 bases. This CDR3 has 15 residues. CDR3 DNA sequence: TGTGCCACCCAAGTAAGTAGCGGTCCGTCCTACGAGCAGTACTTC. This gives the protein CATQVSSGPSYEQYF.

The chain uses TRBV7-2 and TRBJ2-3, with TRBD2 matching 7 bases. V lost 4 bases and J lost 3; bases outside the gene matches: 7. Germline V CDR1 and CDR2: SGHTA, FQGNSA. This CDR3 has 15 amino acids. This CDR3 reads CASSSRRRETDTQYF. CDR3 sequence (DNA): TGTGCCAGCAGCTCCCGGCGGCGGGAGACAGATACGCAGTATTTT.

The rearrangement joins TRBV19 to TRBJ1-5; TRBD1 agrees at 7 bases. This CDR3 spans 18 amino acids. Germline lookup yields CDR1 LNHDA and CDR2 SQIVND (reference sequence). V trimming: 4 bases; J trimming: 5 bases; junction bases outside the gene matches: 17. As DNA, the CDR3 is TGTGCCAGTAGTACAGTACGGACAGGCCGAGGGATCTATCAGCCCCAGCATTTT. It specifies CASSTVRTGRGIYQPQHF. Full variable domain (missing parts from reference TRBV19 and TRBJ1-5): DGGITQSPKYLFRKEGQNVTLSCEQNLNHDAMYWYRQDPGQGLRLIYYSQIVNDFQKGDIAEGYSVSREKKESFPLTVTSAQKNPTAFYLCASSTVRTGRGIYQPQHFGDGTRLSIL.

In nucleotides, the CDR3 is TGTGCCAGCAAGGTCGGAACAGGGCCGGACGAGCAGTACTTC. Protein sequence: CASKVGTGPDEQYF. The gene calls are TRBV2 and TRBJ2-7, with D possibly matching TRBD1 (6 bases). The CDR3 loop spans 14 amino acids. Germline V CDR1 and CDR2: SNHLY, FYNNEI. The V and J ends lost 7 bases and 5 bases respectively, with 18 bases between them.

The rearrangement links TRBV19 to TRBJ2-3, with D hard to call. The germline gives CDR1 LNHDA, CDR2 SQIVND (reference sequence). The CDR3 spans 16 residues. Between the trimmed V and J ends, which lost 3 bases and 2 bases, there was a span of 15 bases. The CDR3 DNA sequence: TGTGCCAGTAGTATTAGAGACACGACCTACACAGATACGCAGTATTTT. It codes for CASSIRDTTYTDTQYF. The full variable domain, in which reference TRBV19 and TRBJ2-3 provide the parts outside the CDR3, is DGGITQSPKYLFRKEGQNVTLSCEQNLNHDAMYWYRQDPGQGLRLIYYSQIVNDFQKGDIAEGYSVSREKKESFPLTVTSAQKNPTAFYLCASSIRDTTYTDTQYFGPGTRLTVL.

V usage is TRBV27 and J usage is TRBJ2-2, with D possibly matching TRBD1 (5 bases). CDR1 and CDR2 from the germline V gene are MNHEY and SMNVEV (reference sequence). The CDR3 sequence is 14 residues long. Trimming removed 8 bases from V and 6 bases from J, with 16 bases in between. CDR3 loop: CASCKGEYAGELFF. Written as DNA, the CDR3 is TGTGCCAGCTGCAAAGGGGAATACGCCGGGGAGCTGTTTTTT.

This chain uses TRBV21-1 with TRBJ1-2; TRBD1 was called by the table and not checked on the DNA. TRBV21-1 corresponds to a pseudogene. This CDR3 has 14 amino acids. The CDR3 bases are TGTGCCAGCAGCGGACAGGACATCGGCTATGGCTACACCTTC. This codes for CASSGQDIGYGYTF.

This chain connects TRBV7-9 to TRBJ2-7, with 9 bases aligning to TRBD1. CDR3 length equals 15 residues. Germline V gene sequence: CDR1 SEHNR, CDR2 FQNEAQ (reference sequence). V lost 6 bases, J lost 7 bases, and 13 bases stayed unmatched. The CDR3 spells CASRSAGTGTGEQYF. The DNA for the CDR3 is TGTGCCAGCAGATCGGCCGGGACAGGGACAGGGGAGCAGTACTTC.

The rearrangement uses TRBV7-8 and TRBJ1-1, with D unclear. CDR1 SGHVS and CDR2 FQNEAQ come from the germline V gene. V lost 5 bases to trimming and J lost 1 base, with 20 bases between them. The CDR3 length is 17 residues. Written as DNA, the CDR3 is TGTGCCAGCAGCCGAAACCGGGCCCCAGAGAAGAACACTGAAGCTTTCTTT. This codes for CASSRNRAPEKNTEAFF.

V is TRBV19 and J is TRBJ1-2; TRBD1 aligns across 10 bases. Germline V gene sequence: CDR1 LNHDA, CDR2 SQIVND (reference sequence). V trimming: 7 bases; J trimming: 6 bases; junction bases outside the gene matches: 8. This CDR3 comprises 14 residues. DNA of the CDR3: TGTGCCAGTACCGCGGGACAGGGGAGGAATGGCTACACCTTC. It translates to CASTAGQGRNGYTF.

The chain employs TRBV15 and TRBJ2-7; unclear D gene. The V end was cut by 0 bases, the J end by 6 bases, with 12 bases between. The CDR3 extends over 14 amino acids. The germline gives CDR1 LNHNV, CDR2 YYDKDF (reference sequence). The CDR3 loop reads CATSRDPDVREQYF. The CDR3 DNA sequence: TGTGCCACCAGCAGAGATCCGGACGTACGCGAGCAGTACTTC. The variable domain in full, with the rest retrieved from reference TRBV15 and TRBJ2-7, is DAMVIQNPRYQVTQFGKPVTLSCSQTLNHNVMYWYQQKSSQAPKLLFHYYDKDFNNEADTPDNFQSRRPNTSFCFLDIRSPGLGDTAMYLCATSRDPDVREQYFGPGTRLTVT.

This rearrangement joins TRBV4-1 to TRBJ2-2, with D perhaps matching TRBD1 or TRBD2 (6 bases each). CDR3 length: 16 amino acids. The germline V and J ends were trimmed by 4 bases and 7 bases, with 19 bases remaining between them. Germline V gene sequence: CDR1 MGHRA, CDR2 YSYEKL. CDR3 bases: TGCGCCAGCAGCCCACAGGCTTGGGGGGCGGGCGGGGAGCTGTTTTTT. This encodes CASSPQAWGAGGELFF.

DNA for the CDR3: TGCAGCGTTGAAGGCGCCAGGGGCCTCTCCTACGAGCAGTACTTC. As protein: CSVEGARGLSYEQYF. The chain joins TRBV29-1 to TRBJ2-7; D perhaps matches TRBD1 (6 bases). Trimming shortened V by 1 base and J by 0 bases, and 13 bases separated the two germline ends. CDR3 length: 15 amino acids. From germline, CDR1 is SQVTM and CDR2 ANQGSEA.

The rearrangement joins TRBV21-1 to TRBJ2-3. TRBV21-1 is described as a pseudogene. The CDR3 contains 16 residues. The CDR3 here is CASPAICNPSTDTQYF. The CDR3 coding sequence is TGTGCCAGCCCAGCAATCTGTAACCCTAGCACAGATACGCAGTATTTT.

In nucleotides, the CDR3 is TGTGCCTGGAGTAGGGACAGGGCTTGGAGCACTGAAGCTTTCTTT. Translation: CAWSRDRAWSTEAFF. The gene calls are TRBV30 and TRBJ1-1; 9 bases are shared with TRBD1. With 2 bases clipped from V and 4 bases from J, the junction kept 8 bases outside the gene matches. This CDR3 spans 15 amino acids. Germline assignment: CDR1 GTSNPN and CDR2 SVGIG (reference sequence).